A selection of T cell receptor beta chains follows, all from one sample in a study of blood T cell repertoires in COVID-19. Data came from immunoSEQ multiplex PCR; TCRdb stores just in-frame clones and leaves some out. The sample gives about 16,000 clones, roughly nine tenths of which show up once; under 35% is in the top ten. Sequenced: peripheral blood. The receptors were sampled from a woman of 80 years or more with COVID-19, enrolled during active disease. Both conserved end residues are part of each CDR3. Fields, in order: J gene, clone size, V gene, D gene, CDR3 protein, CDR3 DNA. The D gene is left open where the match is weak. Expanded clones are given a class, and other clones once, few, many or no size at all.

>TRBJ1-1|.|TRBV19|.
CASSQRSAGRTEAFF
TGTGCCAGTAGTCAACGGTCCGCTGGGAGGACTGAAGCTTTCTTT
>TRBJ2-3|.|TRBV9|.
CASSVLGSGSPDTQYF
TGTGCCAGCAGCGTACTCGGGAGTGGGAGCCCAGATACGCAGTATTTT
>TRBJ2-1|few|TRBV24-1|.
CATSDFSGNNEQFF
TGTGCCACCAGTGATTTCAGCGGAAACAATGAGCAGTTCTTC
>TRBJ2-1|.|TRBV5-5|TRBD2
CASSLGSGGKQFF
TGTGCCAGCAGCTTGGGTAGCGGGGGCAAGCAGTTCTTC
>TRBJ2-3|.|TRBV6-5|TRBD2
CASSDSGRAPDTQYF
TGTGCCAGCAGCGATAGCGGGAGGGCCCCGGATACGCAGTATTTT
>TRBJ2-5|.|TRBV7-2|TRBD2
CASSSPAGGWETQYF
TGTGCCAGCAGCTCCCCGGCGGGGGGTTGGGAGACCCAGTACTTC
>TRBJ2-5|.|TRBV3-1/TRBV3-2|.
CASSQVGRGQETQYF
TGTGCCAGCAGCCAGGTTGGTCGAGGCCAAGAGACCCAGTACTTC
>TRBJ1-6|.|TRBV7-9|TRBD1
CASSLAIGDRTHSPLHF
TGTGCCAGCAGCTTAGCGATAGGGGACAGAACCCATTCACCCCTCCACTTT
>TRBJ2-1|.|TRBV7-2|TRBD1
CASSLVRTGRSRNEQFF
TGTGCCAGCAGCTTAGTTAGGACAGGGAGGAGTCGGAATGAGCAGTTCTTC
>TRBJ2-2|.|TRBV5-5|.
CASSRQTTGELFF
TGTGCCAGCAGCCGACAGACCACCGGGGAGCTGTTTTTT
>TRBJ1-4|.|TRBV7-9|TRBD1
CASSTDRGAREKLFF
TGTGCCAGCAGCACCGACAGGGGGGCGAGGGAAAAACTGTTTTTT
>TRBJ2-5|.|TRBV7-7|.
CASSLGGPGGETQYF
TGTGCCAGCAGCTTAGGGGGCCCAGGGGGGGAGACCCAGTACTTC
>TRBJ2-7|.|TRBV19|.
CASSPRARGNGEQYF
TGTGCCAGTTCCCCACGTGCAAGGGGGAATGGCGAGCAGTACTTC
>TRBJ2-2|.|TRBV19|.
CASSRDTLRKGELFF
TGTGCCAGTAGTCGAGACACCCTAAGGAAAGGGGAGCTGTTTTTT
>TRBJ1-2|.|TRBV19|.
CASSTPGFGYTF
TGTGCCAGTAGTACCCCCGGGTTTGGCTACACCTTC
>TRBJ1-2|.|TRBV24-1|.
CATSSPGVGGYTF
TGTGCCACCAGCAGCCCGGGTGTAGGTGGCTACACCTTC
>TRBJ1-3|.|TRBV6-6|TRBD1
CASSYAVTGGGNTIYF
TGTGCCAGCAGTTACGCGGTAACAGGGGGCGGAAACACCATATATTTT
>TRBJ2-7|.|TRBV27|TRBD1
CASSFLTGTGDYEQYF
TGTGCCAGCAGTTTCCTAACCGGGACAGGGGACTACGAGCAGTACTTC
>TRBJ2-2|.|TRBV9|.
CASSVAGFQAGELFF
TGTGCCAGCAGCGTAGCTGGTTTCCAGGCCGGGGAGCTGTTTTTT
>TRBJ2-5|.|TRBV2|.
CASSKMAEVGTQYF
TGTGCCAGCAGTAAAATGGCAGAGGTGGGGACCCAGTACTTC
>TRBJ2-5|once|TRBV27|.
CASMSQATQETQYF
TGTGCCAGCATGTCGCAAGCGACCCAAGAGACCCAGTACTTC
>TRBJ2-7|.|TRBV5-5|.
CASSLAVTGFSYEQYF
TGTGCCAGCAGCTTGGCGGTCACAGGGTTCTCCTACGAGCAGTACTTC
>TRBJ1-5|.|TRBV28|.
CASSFPSAQHF
TGTGCCAGCAGTTTCCCTTCCGCCCAGCATTTT
>TRBJ1-2|.|TRBV5-1|.
CASSLAPNFYGYTF
TGCGCCAGCAGCTTGGCCCCAAATTTCTATGGCTACACCTTC
>TRBJ2-5|.|TRBV7-2|.
CASSSPLWDTQETQYF
TGTGCCAGCAGCTCCCCCTTGTGGGACACGCAAGAGACCCAGTACTTC
>TRBJ1-2|.|TRBV2|TRBD1
CASSDWRGLHSYGYTF
TGTGCCAGCAGTGATTGGAGGGGGCTGCATTCCTATGGCTACACCTTC
>TRBJ1-5|.|TRBV5-1|.
CASSLEGRDSNQPQHF
TGCGCCAGCAGCTTGGAGGGCAGGGATAGCAATCAGCCCCAGCATTTT
>TRBJ1-1|.|TRBV18|.
CASSPSGVVLNTEAFF
TGTGCCAGCTCACCAAGCGGTGTGGTACTGAACACTGAAGCTTTCTTT
>TRBJ2-5|.|TRBV10-3|.
CAISGGLRETQYF
TGTGCCATCAGTGGGGGGCTTCGGGAGACCCAGTACTTC
>TRBJ2-2|once|TRBV5-1|TRBD2
CASSFPTSGGKIGELFF
TGCGCCAGCAGCTTCCCGACTAGCGGAGGGAAAATCGGGGAGCTGTTTTTT
>TRBJ2-7|.|TRBV7-2|TRBD1
CASSSADRGLYEQYF
TGTGCCAGCAGCTCCGCGGACAGGGGGCTCTACGAGCAGTACTTC
>TRBJ1-2|.|TRBV19|TRBD1
CASSPPDRANYGYTF
TGTGCCAGTAGCCCTCCGGACAGGGCTAACTATGGCTACACCTTC
>TRBJ2-7|.|TRBV19|TRBD1
CASSITVVGDRAAYEQYF
TGTGCCAGTAGTATAACGGTGGTGGGGGACAGGGCGGCCTACGAGCAGTACTTC
>TRBJ2-5|.|TRBV4-2|TRBD2
CASSQGSGLAGQETQYF
TGTGCCAGCAGCCAAGGGTCAGGACTAGCGGGACAAGAGACCCAGTACTTC
>TRBJ1-5|.|TRBV28|TRBD1
CASSPGGKYQPQHF
TGTGCCAGCAGTCCAGGGGGCAAATATCAGCCCCAGCATTTT
>TRBJ2-5|.|TRBV27|.
CASSSYRGASVGGGTQYF
TGTGCCAGCAGTTCCTACCGGGGCGCTAGCGTCGGAGGAGGGACCCAGTACTTC
>TRBJ1-2|.|TRBV12-5|TRBD1
CASGLDRGYGYTF
TGTGCTAGTGGTTTGGACAGGGGTTATGGCTACACCTTC
>TRBJ1-5|once|TRBV7-2|TRBD1
CASSLDRGGQPQHF
TGTGCCAGCAGCTTAGACAGGGGAGGTCAGCCCCAGCATTTT
>TRBJ2-7|.|TRBV21-1|.
CASGGQGVEYEQYF
TGTGCCAGCGGGGGACAGGGGGTCGAGTACGAGCAGTACTTC
>TRBJ2-1|once|TRBV10-3|TRBD2
CAISESSGRAGEQFF
TGTGCCATCAGTGAGTCAAGCGGGAGGGCCGGTGAGCAGTTCTTC
>TRBJ2-1|.|TRBV18|.
CASSRPGLNSDNEQFF
TGTGCCAGCTCTCGACCGGGACTGAATTCGGACAATGAGCAGTTCTTC
>TRBJ1-2|few|TRBV19|.
CASSRQYGYTF
TGTGCCAGTAGCAGACAGTATGGCTACACCTTC
>TRBJ2-5|.|TRBV28|.
CASTRQTGSQYF
TGTGCCAGCACCCGACAAACAGGGTCCCAGTACTTC
>TRBJ2-7|.|TRBV6-2/TRBV6-3|TRBD2
CASSYAGRGGFEQYF
TGTGCCAGCAGTTACGCCGGACGGGGGGGTTTCGAGCAGTACTTC
>TRBJ2-3|.|TRBV12-5|TRBD1
CASGLQGGPDTQYF
TGTGCTAGTGGTTTACAAGGGGGCCCAGATACGCAGTATTTT
>TRBJ2-7|.|TRBV6-2/TRBV6-3|.
CASSLSDEQYF
TGTGCCAGCAGTCTATCCGACGAGCAGTACTTC
>TRBJ2-3|.|TRBV10-3|.
CATLPGRGAGTDTQYF
TGTGCCACACTTCCGGGACGGGGGGCCGGCACAGATACGCAGTATTTT
>TRBJ2-1|.|TRBV18|TRBD2
CASSPGLAGDNEQFF
TGTGCCAGCTCACCAGGACTAGCGGGAGACAATGAGCAGTTCTTC
>TRBJ1-5|once|TRBV20-1|.
CSASRGFQSNQPQHF
TGCAGTGCTAGTAGGGGTTTCCAAAGCAATCAGCCCCAGCATTTT
>TRBJ2-5|.|TRBV6-5|TRBD2
CASRTSGFQETQYF
TGTGCCAGCAGGACTAGCGGATTCCAAGAGACCCAGTACTTC
>TRBJ2-2|.|TRBV19|.
CASSMFAGTGELFF
TGTGCCAGTAGTATGTTTGCAGGCACCGGGGAGCTGTTTTTT
>TRBJ2-7|.|TRBV5-1|.
CASSLRDSASGEQYF
TGCGCCAGCAGCTTGAGGGACTCCGCGTCGGGCGAGCAGTACTTC
>TRBJ1-2|.|TRBV4-3|.
CASSQYEGDNYGYTF
TGCGCCAGCAGCCAATACGAGGGGGATAACTATGGCTACACCTTC
>TRBJ1-5|.|TRBV6-5|.
CASSTSGQPNQPQHF
.
>TRBJ2-1|.|TRBV5-1|.
CASSLEGLSEWGLNEQFF
TGCGCCAGCAGCTTGGAAGGCCTTAGCGAGTGGGGGCTCAATGAGCAGTTCTTC
>TRBJ2-1|.|TRBV2|TRBD2
CASSAGGRTVNEQFF
TGTGCCAGCAGTGCGGGGGGGAGGACCGTCAATGAGCAGTTCTTC
>TRBJ2-5|.|TRBV5-1|TRBD1
CASSLGPQGRQETQYF
TGCGCCAGCAGCTTGGGACCACAGGGGAGACAAGAGACCCAGTACTTC
>TRBJ2-3|once|TRBV29-1|.
CSVVARGGIDTQYF
TGCAGCGTTGTAGCCAGGGGCGGTATAGATACGCAGTATTTT
>TRBJ1-2|.|TRBV4-1|TRBD1
CASSQEVTGEDGYTF
TGCGCCAGCAGCCAAGAGGTGACAGGGGAAGATGGCTACACCTTC